The clone carrying this T cell receptor (beta chain) was recorded a few times. The antigen remains unidentified. This specimen comes from a study of T-cell memory formation after mild COVID-19. TCRdb reprocessed the 5' RACE reads via MiXCR and lists one record per CDR3 protein. The table records 400,000 to 550,000 distinct CDR3 sequences, nearly 25% of them present only once. CDR1 is MNHNS, CDR2 SASEGT, per germline. V was pared by 6 bases and J by 6 bases, with 8 bases of the junction left unmatched. This CDR3 comprises 14 residues. Findings and caveats of the study: Day 15 to 85 contracting clones showed balanced CD4/CD8; day 15 to 37 expanders favored CD4+. Among CD4+ contracting clones, most were CM and EM, and CD8+ ones EMRA.

Sequences were obtained from PBMCs or a T cell subset sorted from them (not recorded which). This receptor was taken from an adult woman who had mild COVID-19 (a few samples of this study predate the infection). Cell type and time point are not known. The chain combines TRBV6-1 with TRBJ1-2; 9 bases match TRBD1. The CDR3 DNA is TGTGCCAGCAGCTTCACAGGGGGCAAGGATGGCTACACCTTC. Protein product: CASSFTGGKDGYTF.